Shown below are 30 T cell receptor beta chains from a single sample sequenced in a study of identical twins. TCRdb used MiXCR to reprocess the 5' RACE reads, holding one entry per CDR3 protein. This sample has approximately 470,000 distinct CDR3 sequences, with 12% to 15% found just once. In addition, the sample was reused for a study of yellow fever vaccine responses in identical twins.

Specimen: CD4+ T cells sorted from blood. These receptors were obtained from a woman aged 18-30 years in good health.

The chain uses TRBV5-1 and TRBJ2-3, with 7 bases fitting TRBD1. Trimming at V came to 3 bases and at J to 3 bases, leaving 10 bases not matched to a gene. Per germline, CDR1 SGHRS and CDR2 YFSETQ. The length of the CDR3 is 16 residues. The DNA for the CDR3 is TGCGCCAGCAGCTCTATACCAGGGGGTTGGACAGATACGCAGTATTTT. Protein product: CASSSIPGGWTDTQYF. The full variable domain, with the rest looked up from reference TRBV5-1 and TRBJ2-3, is KAGVTQTPRYLIKTRGQQVTLSCSPISGHRSVSWYQQTPGQGLQFLFEYFSETQRNKGNFPGRFSGRQFSNSRSEMNVSTLELGDSALYLCASSSIPGGWTDTQYFGPGTRLTVL.

This clonotype was counted ten times or more. The CDR3 sequence: CASSLSGTGTGELFF. CDR3 DNA sequence: TGTGCCAGCAGCTTGAGCGGGACGGGCACCGGGGAGCTGTTTTTT. The chain combines TRBV12-3 or TRBV12-4 with TRBJ2-2; 7 nucleotides agree with TRBD2. The trim removed 6 bases at V and 4 bases at J, leaving 8 bases unmatched. The CDR3 sequence is 15 residues long.

The CDR3 sequence is CASLRNGELFF. The CDR3 DNA follows: TGTGCCAGCCTTCGAAACGGGGAGCTGTTTTTT. The chain couples TRBV7-9 to TRBJ2-2; D uncertain. Germline assignment: CDR1 SEHNR and CDR2 FQNEAQ (reference sequence). V dropped 8 bases and J dropped 7 bases, with 8 bases sitting between them. This CDR3 is built from 11 residues.

This clonotype has only a few counts. This chain links TRBV5-5 with TRBJ2-3; D is unclear. CDR1 is SGHKS, CDR2 YYEKEE, per germline (reference sequence). Trimming pared 4 bases from V and 6 bases from J, leaving 12 bases between. This CDR3 is built from 13 residues. The CDR3 is CASSRPGGDTQYF. The CDR3 coding sequence is TGTGCCAGCAGCCGTCCGGGTGGTGATACGCAGTATTTT.

The chain is built from TRBV4-1 and TRBJ2-7; maybe TRBD1 (6 bases). The CDR3 totals 15 residues. Germline CDR1 reads MGHRA; CDR2 reads YSYEKL. With 3 bases removed from V and 2 bases from J, the gap between germline ends came to 14 bases. The CDR3 DNA is TGCGCCAGCAGCCATCAACAGGGTTCGGCCTACGAGCAGTACTTC. Protein: CASSHQQGSAYEQYF.

The table lists this clonotype with a few counts. The chain recombines TRBV5-1 with TRBJ2-3; D gene unclear. Germline CDR1 SGHRS, CDR2 YFSETQ. V lost 6 bases to trimming and J lost 0 bases, with 11 bases between them. This CDR3 has 14 residues. CDR3 coding DNA: TGCGCCAGCACCCCGGGCCCGAGCACAGATACGCAGTATTTT. Protein sequence: CASTPGPSTDTQYF.

This clonotype was seen repeatedly, ten times or more. An end of the junction does not agree with germline; a read error may underlie this. The V gene is TRBV7-9, the J gene TRBJ2-3; 10 nucleotides line up with TRBD2. The germline CDR1 and CDR2 sequences are SEHNR and FQNEAQ (reference sequence). The CDR3 covers 15 residues. The CDR3 DNA reads TGCGCCAGCAGCTTTAGCGGGGGGAGCACAGATACGCAGTATTTT. Translated: CASSFSGGSTDTQYF. The variable domain in full, with the rest retrieved from reference TRBV7-9 and TRBJ2-3, is DTGVSQNPRHKITKRGQNVTFRCDPISEHNRLYWYRQTLGQGPEFLTYFQNEAQLEKSRLLSDRFSAERPKGSFSTLEIQRTEQGDSAMYLCASSFSGGSTDTQYFGPGTRLTVL.

The rearrangement links TRBV29-1 to TRBJ2-1; D unresolved. Germline V lookup: CDR1 SQVTM, CDR2 ANQGSEA. The CDR3 has 15 residues. V gave up 2 bases and J gave up 5 bases, with 16 bases separating them. The CDR3, as DNA: TGCAGCGTTGAACAACTCAGGTGGCTCGACAATGAGCAGTTCTTC. Amino acid sequence: CSVEQLRWLDNEQFF.

This clonotype was found a few times. This chain connects TRBV10-1 to TRBJ2-1; 10 bases match TRBD2. This CDR3 spans 18 amino acids. From germline, CDR1 is WNHNN and CDR2 SYGVQD (reference sequence). V dropped 5 bases and J dropped 4; count of bases not matched to a gene: 14. This chain's CDR3 is CASSKTPLLAGTYNEQFF. For the CDR3, the DNA is TGCGCCAGCAGTAAAACCCCCCTACTAGCGGGGACTTACAATGAGCAGTTCTTC.

This clonotype was seen a few times. The chain is built from TRBV18 and TRBJ2-2; D gene ambiguous. The germline V and J ends were trimmed by 3 bases and 6 bases, with 5 bases remaining between them. Germline CDR1 reads KGHSH; CDR2 reads LQKENI. The length of the CDR3 is 12 residues. The CDR3 DNA reads TGTGCCAGCTCACCGGCGGCCGGGGAGCTGTTTTTT. This translates into CASSPAAGELFF.

This clonotype was counted ten times or more. V gene TRBV5-1 combines with J gene TRBJ2-7, with D perhaps given as TRBD1 or TRBD2 (6 bases each). This CDR3 region has 15 residues. The germline V gene has CDR1 SGHRS and CDR2 YFSETQ. The V and J ends lost 0 bases and 4 bases respectively, with 14 bases between them. The CDR3 spells CASSLAGGAGYEQYF. The CDR3 nucleotides are TGCGCCAGCAGCTTGGCCGGGGGCGCGGGATACGAGCAGTACTTC.

The chain carries TRBV6-1 and TRBJ2-3; the D gene is possibly TRBD2 (6 bases). Looked up from germline, CDR1 is MNHNS and CDR2 is SASEGT. V was cut by 6 bases and J by 2 bases, with 15 bases left in between. The CDR3 is 15 amino acids. The CDR3 reads CASRREGTATDTQYF. The CDR3 region has the DNA TGTGCCAGCAGACGTGAAGGGACTGCCACAGATACGCAGTATTTT.

This clonotype was seen more than once but under ten times. The chain recombines TRBV20-1 with TRBJ2-7; D is perhaps TRBD2 (5 bases). Trimming left V 5 bases short and J 3 bases short, with 11 bases between. The V gene's germline CDR1 is DFQATT and CDR2 SNEGSKA (reference sequence). The CDR3 has 12 amino acids. In DNA form, the CDR3 reads TGCAGTGCTTCCCAGACTAACTACGAGCAGTACTTC. Its protein is CSASQTNYEQYF.

This clonotype was picked up a small number of times. The chain employs TRBV20-1 and TRBJ2-1, with 8 nucleotides matching TRBD2. Germline V gene sequence: CDR1 DFQATT, CDR2 SNEGSKA (reference sequence). The V segment lost 0 bases and the J segment 0 bases; nucleotides outside the gene matches: 7. The CDR3 loop spans 17 amino acids. CDR3 nucleotides: TGCAGTGCTAGAGATCTCGCGGGAGGCCACTCCTACAATGAGCAGTTCTTC. This codes for CSARDLAGGHSYNEQFF.

In its sample, this clonotype was seen many times. The genes are TRBV3-1 and TRBJ1-1; D unresolved. Germline V gene lookup returns CDR1 LGHDT and CDR2 YNNKEL (reference sequence). This CDR3 comprises 12 residues. The V end lost 0 bases, the J end lost 6 bases, and 5 bases lay between the germline ends. CDR3 sequence (DNA): TGTGCCAGCAGCCAAGATCAGGCTGAAGCTTTCTTT. This gives the protein CASSQDQAEAFF.

This clonotype was seen a few times. The rearrangement links TRBV5-1 to TRBJ2-5, with TRBD2 matching over 7 bases. This CDR3 comprises 16 residues. V shed 0 bases and J 4 bases; nucleotides not matched to a gene: 9. Germline loops: CDR1 SGHRS, CDR2 YFSETQ. In nucleotides, the CDR3 is TGCGCCAGCAGCTTGGCCAAGATGAGCGGGATAGAGACCCAGTACTTC. Its protein is CASSLAKMSGIETQYF. The full variable domain, completed using reference TRBV5-1 and TRBJ2-5, is KAGVTQTPRYLIKTRGQQVTLSCSPISGHRSVSWYQQTPGQGLQFLFEYFSETQRNKGNFPGRFSGRQFSNSRSEMNVSTLELGDSALYLCASSLAKMSGIETQYFGPGTRLLVL.

This clonotype was seen a few times. V is TRBV29-1 and J is TRBJ2-7; D may be TRBD1 (8 bases). Germline V CDR1 and CDR2: SQVTM, ANQGSEA. Trimming left V 4 bases short and J 2 bases short, with 12 bases between. CDR3 size: 13 residues. For the CDR3, the DNA is TGCAGCGTTGTACAGGGGGGGACCTACGAGCAGTACTTC. Translated, it gives CSVVQGGTYEQYF.

The CDR3 sequence is CAWRDTGNTEAFF. In DNA form, the CDR3 reads TGTGCCTGGAGGGACACGGGGAACACTGAAGCTTTCTTT. The V and J genes are TRBV30 and TRBJ1-1, with D maybe TRBD1 (5 bases). The CDR3 has 13 residues. V lost 3 bases to trimming and J lost 1 base, with 9 bases between them. The germline gives CDR1 GTSNPN, CDR2 SVGIG (reference sequence).

This clonotype was detected a few times. The genes are TRBV3-1 and TRBJ2-3, with 8 bases that match TRBD2. CDR3 length: 14 residues. J lost 7 bases, V lost 1 base, and 4 bases had no gene match. Germline V lookup: CDR1 LGHDT, CDR2 YNNKEL (reference sequence). The chain's CDR3 is CASSQGTSPNTQYF. DNA for the CDR3: TGTGCCAGCAGCCAAGGGACTAGCCCAAATACGCAGTATTTT.

This chain links TRBV28 with TRBJ2-7; TRBD1 agrees at 7 bases. Trimming cost V 5 bases and J 7 bases; bases outside gene matches: 17. CDR1 MDHEN and CDR2 SYDVKM come from the germline V gene. The CDR3 consists of 16 residues. The CDR3 sequence: CASSRTGVALSTEQYF. Written as DNA, the CDR3 is TGTGCCAGCAGTCGTACAGGGGTCGCCTTGTCTACAGAGCAGTACTTC. Based on the CDR3 plus reference TRBV28 and TRBJ2-7, the full variable domain is DVKVTQSSRYLVKRTGEKVFLECVQDMDHENMFWYRQDPGLGLRLIYFSYDVKMKEKGDIPEGYSVSREKKERFSLILESASTNQTSMYLCASSRTGVALSTEQYFGPGTRLTVT.

This clonotype was recorded many times. The chain carries TRBV20-1 and TRBJ2-5; 8 bases are a match to TRBD2. V was clipped by 5 bases and J by 5 bases; unmatched bases: 7. The CDR3 has 13 residues. CDR1 DFQATT and CDR2 SNEGSKA come from the germline V gene (reference sequence). CDR3 amino acids: CSALAGPSETQYF. The CDR3 DNA reads as TGCAGTGCTTTAGCGGGGCCATCCGAGACCCAGTACTTC.

The chain employs TRBV6-2 or TRBV6-3 and TRBJ2-5; TRBD1 or TRBD2 may be the D gene (6 bases each). The V gene lost 2 bases and the J gene lost 6 bases, with 19 bases spanning the gap. This CDR3 spans 16 amino acids. CDR1 and CDR2 from the germline V gene are MNHEY and SVGEGT. CDR3 nucleotides: TGTGCCAGCAGTTACGACAAACAGGGAGGTGGGAAGACCCAGTACTTC. Its translation is CASSYDKQGGGKTQYF.

This clonotype was picked up many times. The CDR3 bases are TGTGCCAGCAGCTTAGGACAGGGGACGGCGAAAGACGAGCAGTACTTC. It is translated as CASSLGQGTAKDEQYF. The chain recombines TRBV7-9 with TRBJ2-7, with 8 bases matching TRBD1. The CDR3 totals 16 residues. With V trimmed by 1 base and J by 5 bases, 10 bases remained unmatched. Germline V gene sequence: CDR1 SEHNR, CDR2 FQNEAQ (reference sequence).

This clonotype was detected only a few times. This rearrangement joins TRBV4-1 to TRBJ2-7; maybe TRBD1 (6 bases). V was cut by 3 bases and J by 4 bases, with 13 bases left in between. This CDR3 is 14 amino acids long. Per the germline V gene, CDR1 is MGHRA and CDR2 is YSYEKL. The CDR3 DNA is TGCGCCAGCAGCCACAACCCGACAGGATACGAGCAGTACTTC. As protein: CASSHNPTGYEQYF.

This clonotype was picked up many times. The rearrangement joins TRBV29-1 to TRBJ2-1, with 11 bases fitting TRBD2. After removal of 6 bases from V and 6 bases from J, the junction contained 10 bases not matched to a gene. Germline CDR1 SQVTM, CDR2 ANQGSEA. CDR3 length: 15 residues. The CDR3 reads CSVFTGLAVGNEQFF. The CDR3 DNA reads as TGCAGCGTCTTTACGGGACTAGCGGTCGGCAATGAGCAGTTCTTC.

At least ten counts were recorded for this clonotype. The genes are TRBV11-2 and TRBJ2-3; no definite D call. V dropped 1 base and J dropped 7 bases, with 9 bases sitting between them. The V gene's germline CDR1 is SGHAT and CDR2 FQNNGV. The CDR3 sequence is 13 residues long. CDR3 bases: TGTGCCAGCAGCTTAGTTGGCGCCAATACGCAGTATTTT. Translating gives CASSLVGANTQYF.

The V call is TRBV6-5, the J call TRBJ2-5, with no clear D. V was shortened by 3 bases and J by 5 bases, with 13 bases between the two germline ends. CDR3 size: 14 residues. Germline-derived CDR1 and CDR2 are MNHEY and SVGAGI. CDR3 DNA: TGTGCCAGCAGTTATAGGGTGAATGGTGAGACCCAGTACTTC. It is translated as CASSYRVNGETQYF.

This clonotype was seen more than once but under ten times. This rearrangement joins TRBV7-9 to TRBJ2-5; D remains unclear. Germline V gives CDR1 SEHNR, CDR2 FQNEAQ (reference sequence). The CDR3 loop spans 15 amino acids. V was cut by 1 base and J by 0 bases, with 9 bases left in between. CDR3 protein: CASSLDHGNQETQYF. In DNA form, the CDR3 reads TGTGCCAGCAGCTTAGATCACGGCAACCAAGAGACCCAGTACTTC.

This clonotype was found a few times. This rearrangement joins TRBV3-1 to TRBJ1-1; no reliable D call. The ends were cut back, 0 bases at V and 10 bases at J, with 12 bases in the middle. This CDR3 is 13 amino acids long. Germline V gives CDR1 LGHDT, CDR2 YNNKEL (reference sequence). The CDR3 bases are TGTGCCAGCAGCCAAGATAGGAGGGCTGGAGCTTTCTTT. Translation: CASSQDRRAGAFF.

The sample holds a few counts of this clonotype. The chain uses TRBV3-1 and TRBJ2-3; 9 bases fit TRBD2. V was clipped by 5 bases and J by 1 base; unmatched bases: 1. This CDR3 is built from 14 residues. Germline lookup yields CDR1 LGHDT and CDR2 YNNKEL (reference sequence). DNA for the CDR3: TGTGCCAGCAGCAAGCGGGGGGGCACAGATACGCAGTATTTT. It encodes CASSKRGGTDTQYF.